The 5 T cell receptor beta chains below come from one sample, sequenced in a study of cytomegalovirus exposure and HLA in healthy donors. This PCR relied on a set of 60 Vbeta primers and 13 Jbeta primers. Data came from immunoSEQ multiplex PCR; TCRdb stores just in-frame clones and leaves some out. This repertoire shows 210,000 or so clones, roughly 81% found once; its top ten account for less than 2.5%. The specimen sequenced was PBMCs. These receptors came from a woman under 40 in good health and CMV-seropositive.

The J gene is TRBJ2-5, the V gene TRBV2, with D tentatively TRBD1 (6 bases). Trimming removed 7 bases at V and 5 bases at J, with 14 bases between. The CDR3 spans 13 residues. CDR1 and CDR2 from the germline V gene are SNHLY and FYNNEI. For the CDR3, the DNA is TGTGCCAGCAATCGAGGGGGATCGGAGACCCAGTACTTC. This sequence encodes CASNRGGSETQYF.

This chain connects TRBV4-3 to TRBJ2-3, with TRBD2 matching over 15 bases. Per the germline V gene, CDR1 is LGHNA and CDR2 is YSLEER. With V trimmed by 2 bases and J by 4 bases, 1 base remained unmatched. CDR3 length: 16 amino acids. The CDR3 loop reads CASSQRTSGGADTQYF. DNA of the CDR3: TGCGCCAGCAGCCAAAGGACTAGCGGGGGGGCAGATACGCAGTATTTT.

With regard to this clone: Other nucleotide sequences in the sample specify the same CDR3. V is TRBV7-2 and J is TRBJ2-7, with 8 nucleotides matching TRBD1. The CDR3 consists of 17 residues. From germline, CDR1 is SGHTA and CDR2 FQGNSA. After removal of 9 bases from V and 3 bases from J, the junction contained 19 bases not matched to a gene. The CDR3 DNA reads as TGTGCCAGTAGCCGCCACGCCTTGACAGGGGATTTCTACGAGCAGTACTTC. Residues: CASSRHALTGDFYEQYF.

This clone was recorded only once. CDR3 protein: CASSLLPRELFF. The DNA of the CDR3 is TGCGCCAGCAGCTTACTACCCCGGGAGCTGTTTTTT. The gene calls are TRBV5-1 and TRBJ2-2; D remains ambiguous. CDR1 is SGHRS, CDR2 YFSETQ, per germline. This CDR3 contains 12 residues. The germline V and J ends were trimmed by 2 bases and 9 bases, with 8 bases remaining between them.

The V and J genes are TRBV5-1 and TRBJ2-1; D may be TRBD2 (7 bases). V was pared by 3 bases and J by 6 bases, with 16 bases between. Germline V lookup: CDR1 SGHRS, CDR2 YFSETQ. The CDR3 spans 15 residues. CDR3 residues: CASSSDGGRSNEQFF. In DNA form, the CDR3 reads TGCGCCAGCAGCTCGGACGGGGGGCGGTCCAATGAGCAGTTCTTC. Using reference TRBV5-1 and TRBJ2-1 for the parts outside the CDR3, the full variable domain is KAGVTQTPRYLIKTRGQQVTLSCSPISGHRSVSWYQQTPGQGLQFLFEYFSETQRNKGNFPGRFSGRQFSNSRSEMNVSTLELGDSALYLCASSSDGGRSNEQFFGPGTRLTVL.